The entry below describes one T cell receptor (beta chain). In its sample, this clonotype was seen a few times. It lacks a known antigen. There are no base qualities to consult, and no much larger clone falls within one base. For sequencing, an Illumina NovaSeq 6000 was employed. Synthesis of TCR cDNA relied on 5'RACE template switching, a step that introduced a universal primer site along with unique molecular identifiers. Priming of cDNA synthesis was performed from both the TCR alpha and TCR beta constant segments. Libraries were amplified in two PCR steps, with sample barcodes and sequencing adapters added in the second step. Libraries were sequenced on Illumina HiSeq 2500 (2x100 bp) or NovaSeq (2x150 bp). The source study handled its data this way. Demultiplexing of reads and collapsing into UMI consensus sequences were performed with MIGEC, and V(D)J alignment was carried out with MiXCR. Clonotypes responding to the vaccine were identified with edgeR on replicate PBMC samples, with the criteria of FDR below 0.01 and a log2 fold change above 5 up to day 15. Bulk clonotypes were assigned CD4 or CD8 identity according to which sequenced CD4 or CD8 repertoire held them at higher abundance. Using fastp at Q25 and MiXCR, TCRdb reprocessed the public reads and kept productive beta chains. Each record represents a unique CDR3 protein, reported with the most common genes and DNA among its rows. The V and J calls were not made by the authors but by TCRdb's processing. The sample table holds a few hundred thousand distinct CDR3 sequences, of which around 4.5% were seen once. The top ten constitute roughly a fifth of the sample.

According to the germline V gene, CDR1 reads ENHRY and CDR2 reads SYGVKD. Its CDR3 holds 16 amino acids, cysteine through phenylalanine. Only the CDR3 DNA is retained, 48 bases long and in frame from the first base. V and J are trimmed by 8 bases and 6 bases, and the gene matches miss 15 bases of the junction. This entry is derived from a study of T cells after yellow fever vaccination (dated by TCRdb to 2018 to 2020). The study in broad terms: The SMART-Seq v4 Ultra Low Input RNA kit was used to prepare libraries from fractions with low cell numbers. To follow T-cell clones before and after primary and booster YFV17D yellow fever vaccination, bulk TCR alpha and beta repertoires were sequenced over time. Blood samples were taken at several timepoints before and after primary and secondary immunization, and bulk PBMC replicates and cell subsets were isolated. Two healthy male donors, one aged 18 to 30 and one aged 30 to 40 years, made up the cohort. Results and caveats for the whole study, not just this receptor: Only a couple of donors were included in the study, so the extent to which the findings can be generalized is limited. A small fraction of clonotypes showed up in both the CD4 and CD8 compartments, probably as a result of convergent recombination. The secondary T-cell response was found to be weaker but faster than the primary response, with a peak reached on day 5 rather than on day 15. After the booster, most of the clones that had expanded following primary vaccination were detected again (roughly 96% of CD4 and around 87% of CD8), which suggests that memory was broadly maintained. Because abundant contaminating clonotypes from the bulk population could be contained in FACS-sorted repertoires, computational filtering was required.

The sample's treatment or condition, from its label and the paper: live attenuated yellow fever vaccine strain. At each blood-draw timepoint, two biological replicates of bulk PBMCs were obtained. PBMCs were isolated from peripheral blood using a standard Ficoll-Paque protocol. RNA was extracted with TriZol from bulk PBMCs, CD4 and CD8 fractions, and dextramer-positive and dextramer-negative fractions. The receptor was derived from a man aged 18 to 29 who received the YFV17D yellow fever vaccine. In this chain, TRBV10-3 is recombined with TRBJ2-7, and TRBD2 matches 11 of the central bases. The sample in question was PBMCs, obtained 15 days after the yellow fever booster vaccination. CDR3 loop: CAIGSGIAGGFGEQYF. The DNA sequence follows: TGTGCCATCGGCAGCGGGATAGCGGGGGGGTTCGGCGAGCAGTACTTC.